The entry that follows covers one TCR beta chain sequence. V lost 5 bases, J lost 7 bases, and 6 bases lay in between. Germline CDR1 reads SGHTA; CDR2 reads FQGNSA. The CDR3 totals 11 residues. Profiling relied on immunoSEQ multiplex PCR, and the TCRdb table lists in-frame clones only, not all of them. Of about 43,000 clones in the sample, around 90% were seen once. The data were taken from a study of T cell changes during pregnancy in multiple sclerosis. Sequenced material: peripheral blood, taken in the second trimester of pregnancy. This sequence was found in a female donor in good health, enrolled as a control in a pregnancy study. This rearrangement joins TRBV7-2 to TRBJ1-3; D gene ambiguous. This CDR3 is CASSQANTIYF. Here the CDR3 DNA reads TGTGCCAGCAGCCAAGCCAACACCATATATTTT.